The TCR beta chain under discussion was sequenced for a study of blood T cell repertoires in COVID-19. Study background: Researchers got acute and convalescent COVID-19 samples from the United States, Italy and Spain. The analysed material was cDNA or gDNA that came from T cells, B-cell-depleted T cells, or PBMCs.

From germline, CDR1 is SGHVS and CDR2 FQNEAQ. Trimming cost V 5 bases and J 3 bases; bases outside gene matches: 15. The CDR3 contains 18 residues. Repertoires were generated with immunoSEQ multiplex PCR, while TCRdb's copy carries only in-frame clones and drops some. The sample has approximately 210,000 clones; 80% to 90% are singletons. The chain links TRBV7-8 to TRBJ1-1; 10 bases are a match to TRBD1. Sequenced: PBMCs or T cells enriched from blood (not recorded which). The receptor was derived from a man aged 35 to 55 who had recovered from COVID-19. The DNA of the CDR3 is TGTGCCAGCAGCCTAACATATGGGACAGGGGCGGGGGACACTGAAGCTTTCTTT. It specifies CASSLTYGTGAGDTEAFF. The full variable domain, completed using reference TRBV7-8 and TRBJ1-1, is GAGVSQSPRYKVAKRGQDVALRCDPISGHVSLFWYQQALGQGPEFLTYFQNEAQLDKSGLPSDRFFAERPEGSVSTLKIQRTQQEDSAVYLCASSLTYGTGAGDTEAFFGQGTRLTVV.